The rows below give T cell receptor beta chains drawn from one sample of a study of spatial heterogeneity in lung cancer. TCRdb reprocessed the 5' RACE reads via MiXCR and lists one record per CDR3 protein. This sample has about 33,000 distinct CDR3 sequences; more than 9% occur once, and the top ten carry less than 35%. This specimen was PBMCs, taken at follow-up. The receptors were sampled from a female donor with early-stage non-small cell lung cancer. Both conserved end residues are part of each CDR3. D genes are given only for firm matches. Size is stated for part of the rows, as once, few or many counts, or as a class when the clone is expanded.

>TRBD1|few|TRBJ2-1|TRBV7-7|15
TGTGCTAGCAGCAGGGGACAGTCGAGCATCAATGAGCAGTTCTTC
CASSRGQSSINEQFF
>TRBD1|.|TRBJ2-5|TRBV5-1|14
TGCGCCAGCAGCCCGGGGACAGCCTCGAAGACCCAGTACTTC
CASSPGTASKTQYF
>.|.|TRBJ2-4|TRBV6-6|13
TGTGCCAGCAGTCTGACCGCGACGGACATTCAGTACTTC
CASSLTATDIQYF
>TRBD1|many|TRBJ2-1|TRBV9|13
TGTGCCAGCAGCGATGGACAGGGCAATGAGCAGTTCTTC
CASSDGQGNEQFF
>TRBD2|.|TRBJ2-3|TRBV9|14
TGTGCCAGCAGCGTGGCTAGCGGGGGCCCCATGGTGTATTTT
CASSVASGGPMVYF
>.|many|TRBJ1-5|TRBV7-2|14
TGTGCCAGCAGCTTAGGGGGCAGAAATCAGCCCCAGCATTTT
CASSLGGRNQPQHF
>.|many|TRBJ2-1|TRBV7-7|13
TGTGCTAGCAGCCCCTATCGGGGGAATGAGCAGTTCTTC
CASSPYRGNEQFF
>TRBD1|once|TRBJ2-7|TRBV19|13
TGTGCCAGTAGTACATTGACAGGGTACGAGCAGTACTTC
CASSTLTGYEQYF
>.|many|TRBJ2-3|TRBV28|15
TGTGCCAGCACCCCTAGTGGGGGCAGCACAGATACGCAGTATTTT
CASTPSGGSTDTQYF
>.|.|TRBJ2-2|TRBV29-1|13
TGCAGCGTTGAAGAGGGGAACACCGGGGAGCTGTTTTTT
CSVEEGNTGELFF
>.|many|TRBJ1-5|TRBV12-3/TRBV12-4|15
TGTGCCAGCAGTCTCTGGGGGTCAGGGGATCAGCCCCAGCATTTT
CASSLWGSGDQPQHF
>.|many|TRBJ1-5|TRBV27|15
TGTGCCAGCAGTTTAGGGGCGGTGGGAAATCAGCCCCAGCATTTT
CASSLGAVGNQPQHF
>.|.|TRBJ2-3|TRBV19|12
TGTGCCAGTAGCATCTGGGGAGATACGCAGTATTTT
CASSIWGDTQYF
>.|.|TRBJ2-7|TRBV19|13
TGTGCCAGTAGTATTGGGCAGGGGAACGAGCAGTACTTC
CASSIGQGNEQYF
>TRBD1|once|TRBJ1-3|TRBV7-2|13
TGTGCCAGCAGCCGGGACAGAAGAAACACCATATATTTT
CASSRDRRNTIYF
>TRBD1|few|TRBJ2-1|TRBV9|16
TGTGCCAGCAGCGTGAGCGGACAGGGATCCTACAATGAGCAGTTCTTC
CASSVSGQGSYNEQFF
>.|few|TRBJ1-2|TRBV6-6|13
TGTGCCAGCACGCCGAGGGAAGACTATGGCTACACCTTC
CASTPREDYGYTF
>TRBD1|many|TRBJ1-2|TRBV4-2|16
TGTGCCAGCAGCCAAGACCCGACCGGACAGGGGGTTGGCTACACCTTC
CASSQDPTGQGVGYTF
>TRBD1|many|TRBJ2-4|TRBV4-3|16
TGCGCCAGCAGCCAGGACAGGGTTGGAGCCAAAAACATTCAGTACTTC
CASSQDRVGAKNIQYF
>TRBD1|.|TRBJ2-7|TRBV7-6|17
TGTGCCAGCAGCCCTGGGGGTGGAGGACAGGGGTTTTACGAGCAGTACTTC
CASSPGGGGQGFYEQYF
>.|medium-sized|TRBJ2-3|TRBV28|15
TGTGCCAGCAGTTTAAACGGGGCCCCCACAGATACGCAGTATTTT
CASSLNGAPTDTQYF
>.|many|TRBJ2-2|TRBV5-5|13
TGTGCCAGCAGCTTTGCAGGCACCGGGGAGCTGTTTTTT
CASSFAGTGELFF
>.|.|TRBJ2-7|TRBV7-2|15
TGTGCCAGCAGCTCTACACTGGAACCCTCCTACGAGCAGTACTTC
CASSSTLEPSYEQYF
>.|.|TRBJ1-6|TRBV18|15
TGTGCCAGCACACCTAAGACAGTTTATAATTCACCCCTCCACTTT
CASTPKTVYNSPLHF
>.|.|TRBJ1-2|TRBV12-3/TRBV12-4|16
TGTGCCAGCAGTTTAGCGGGTGGGGGTTCCCCCTATGGCTACACCTTC
CASSLAGGGSPYGYTF
>TRBD1|.|TRBJ2-2|TRBV6-2/TRBV6-3|16
TGTGCCAGCAGTACGGACAGGAAGGGTTGGACCGGGGAGCTGTTTTTT
CASSTDRKGWTGELFF
>TRBD1|many|TRBJ2-3|TRBV7-9|15
TGTGCCAGCAACCCGACAGGGGGGAGCGCAGATACGCAGTATTTT
CASNPTGGSADTQYF
>.|.|TRBJ1-1|TRBV28|13
TGTGCCAGCAGTCAAGTTGGGGTCGCTGAAGCTTTCTTT
CASSQVGVAEAFF
>TRBD1|.|TRBJ2-7|TRBV5-1|16
TGCGCCAGCAGCTTGGGGGCAGGGGGCTCCTCCTACGAGCAGTACTTC
CASSLGAGGSSYEQYF
>TRBD1|many|TRBJ2-7|TRBV12-3/TRBV12-4|13
TGTGCCAGCAGTACCGGGACAGCCTACGAGCAGTACTTC
CASSTGTAYEQYF
>.|few|TRBJ1-6|TRBV2|12
TGTGCCAGCAGTTATCCCGGTGAACCCCTCCACTTT
CASSYPGEPLHF
>.|.|TRBJ1-2|TRBV5-1|13
TGCGCCAGCAGCTTGGATGGGGGCGGAGGCTACACCTTC
CASSLDGGGGYTF
>.|.|TRBJ1-6|TRBV28|14
TGTGCCAGCAGTCCACCGGGGCCCAATTCACCCCTCCACTTT
CASSPPGPNSPLHF
>.|.|TRBJ2-1|TRBV28|15
TGTGCCAGCAGTTTATATGCCGGCTCCTACAATGAGCAGTTCTTC
CASSLYAGSYNEQFF
>.|many|TRBJ2-7|TRBV10-3|13
TGTGCCATCAGTGTGGGGACTGGTTACGAGCAGTACTTC
CAISVGTGYEQYF
>.|many|TRBJ2-2|TRBV12-3/TRBV12-4|13
TGTGCCAGCAGTTTCGCAGGAGCCGGGGAGCTGTTTTTT
CASSFAGAGELFF